This T cell receptor beta chain stems from a study of CD8+ T cells in alopecia areata (dated by TCRdb to the late 2010s). With regard to the full study: Treated patients were enrolled in an open-label pilot trial of oral tofacitinib at 5 to 10 mg twice daily for moderate-to-severe alopecia areata. Tofacitinib was given for 6 to 18 months, followed by 6 months of follow-up off drug to assess delayed response and recurrence. To study T cell clonal expansion in alopecia areata, the researchers applied high-throughput TCRbeta sequencing to both the C3H/HeJ mouse model and human patients. Scalp tissue and sorted CD4+ and CD8+ peripheral blood T cells from patchy and totalis/universalis alopecia areata patients and from healthy controls were covered by human TCRbeta sequencing. Biopsies were taken from tofacitinib-treated patients at baseline and again at 4 and 24 weeks into treatment, and several of those patients also had a later scalp biopsy. Scalp clonality was compared among normal scalp (n=4), patchy alopecia areata scalp (n=8), and alopecia totalis/universalis scalp (n=8). The RNA source kit depended on sample type: the PAXgene miRNA kit for fixed scalp, the miRNeasy kit for PBMCs, and the RNeasy kit for mouse skin. TCRbeta CDR3 regions were amplified by immunoSEQ multiplex PCR using 35 Vbeta forward and 13 Jbeta reverse primers.

The cysteine opens and the phenylalanine closes a CDR3 of 12 amino acids. The kept DNA is CDR3 alone, 36 bases in frame from the first base. Trimming takes 5 bases off V and 10 bases off J; junction bases not matched to a gene: 6. CDR1 and CDR2, looked up from the germline V gene, are SGHVS and FQNEAQ. Details on this clone: Its antigen remains unidentified. Base qualities are not provided; no much larger clone lies one nucleotide away.

Library generation was performed with the immunoSEQ multiplex PCR assay. RNA was extracted from all samples and reverse transcribed into cDNA as template for TCR sequencing. SuperScript III was used for first-strand cDNA synthesis, primed with a 2:1 mix of oligo-dT and random hexamers. A synthetic immune receptor repertoire was used to measure amplification bias, and any remaining bias was corrected computationally. Per the original workflow: Raw reads were preprocessed to remove errors, and CDR3 was defined by IMGT conventions from the conserved cysteine to phenylalanine. To get clonality, Shannon entropy was normalized by log2 of the number of productive unique TCRs and the result was subtracted from 1. CD4 or CD8 identity of scalp clones was inferred by cross-referencing scalp TCRbeta sequences with sorted blood CD4 and CD8 repertoires. In its TCRdb copy, this immuneACCESS table keeps in-frame sequences only and misses some clones. Where compared with another copy, unresolved V genes explain less than half of these, and the others have no known cause. V and J calls and clone size are those listed in that table; D and trimming were worked out from the DNA. In this sample the table shows about 120,000 clones, 35% to 45% of which occur a single time. Approximately 3% of the sample lies in the top ten.

From alopecia areata patients, peripheral blood was collected along with lesional scalp punch biopsies. PBMCs were isolated by density centrifugation and stained for CD3, CD4 and CD8, after which CD4+ and CD8+ T cells were sorted on a FACSAria. Beyond this particular receptor, the publication reports: Resident alphabeta T cells in normal human skin are also sequenced, complicating scalp TCR repertoire analysis, unlike mouse skin dominated by gammadelta T cells. Lesional scalp, especially in alopecia totalis/universalis, showed higher clonality and more expanded CD8+ clones than normal scalp, suggesting antigenic drive. Shared TCR sequences between patients were less evident than in mice, which may be partly attributable to HLA diversity in the patient population.

The clonotype was recovered from a human donor with alopecia areata. Sequencing was performed on CD4+ T cells sorted from blood. The rearranged chain carries TRBV7-8 and TRBJ1-1, with TRBD1 matching 8 junction bases. The CDR3 region: CASSPEGQGAFF. The DNA sequence is as follows: TGTGCCAGCAGCCCAGAAGGACAGGGAGCTTTCTTT.